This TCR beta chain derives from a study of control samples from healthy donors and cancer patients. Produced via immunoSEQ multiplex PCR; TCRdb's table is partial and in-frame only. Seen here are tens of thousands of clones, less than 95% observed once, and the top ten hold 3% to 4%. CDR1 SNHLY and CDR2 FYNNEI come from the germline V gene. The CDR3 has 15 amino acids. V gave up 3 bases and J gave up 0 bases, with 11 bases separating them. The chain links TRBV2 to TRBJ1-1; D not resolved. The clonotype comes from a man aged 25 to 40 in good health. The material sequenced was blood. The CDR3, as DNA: TGTGCCAGCAGTGATTGGACGGGGTTGAACACTGAAGCTTTCTTT. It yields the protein CASSDWTGLNTEAFF.